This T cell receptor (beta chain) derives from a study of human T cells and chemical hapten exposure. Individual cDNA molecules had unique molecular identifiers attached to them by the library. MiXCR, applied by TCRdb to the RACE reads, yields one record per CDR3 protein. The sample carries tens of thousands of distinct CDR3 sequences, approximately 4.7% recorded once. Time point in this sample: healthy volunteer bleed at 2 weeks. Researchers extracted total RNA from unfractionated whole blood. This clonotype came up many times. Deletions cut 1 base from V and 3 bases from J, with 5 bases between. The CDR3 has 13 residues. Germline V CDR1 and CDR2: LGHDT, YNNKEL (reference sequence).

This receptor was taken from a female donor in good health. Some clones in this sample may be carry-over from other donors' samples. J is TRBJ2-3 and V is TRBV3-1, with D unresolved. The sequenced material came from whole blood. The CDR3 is CASSQVRTDTQYF. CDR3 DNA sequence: TGTGCCAGCAGCCAAGTTCGGACAGATACGCAGTATTTT.